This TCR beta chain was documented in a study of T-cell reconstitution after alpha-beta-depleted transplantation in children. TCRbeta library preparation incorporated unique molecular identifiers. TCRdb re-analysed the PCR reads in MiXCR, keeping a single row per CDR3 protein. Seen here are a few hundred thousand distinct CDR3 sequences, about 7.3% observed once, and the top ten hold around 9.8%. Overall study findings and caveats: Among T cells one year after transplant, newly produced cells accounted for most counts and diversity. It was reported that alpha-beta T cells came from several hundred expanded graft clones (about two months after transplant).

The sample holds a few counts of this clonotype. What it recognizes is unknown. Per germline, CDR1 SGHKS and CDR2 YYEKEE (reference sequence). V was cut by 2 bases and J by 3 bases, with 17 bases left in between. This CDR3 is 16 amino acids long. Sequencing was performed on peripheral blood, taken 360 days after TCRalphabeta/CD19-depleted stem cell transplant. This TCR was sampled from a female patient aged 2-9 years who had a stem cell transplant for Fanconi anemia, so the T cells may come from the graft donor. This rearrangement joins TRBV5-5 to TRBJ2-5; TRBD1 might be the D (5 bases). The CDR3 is CASSFNPGRVEETQYF. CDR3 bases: TGTGCCAGCAGCTTTAATCCGGGCAGGGTGGAAGAGACCCAGTACTTC.